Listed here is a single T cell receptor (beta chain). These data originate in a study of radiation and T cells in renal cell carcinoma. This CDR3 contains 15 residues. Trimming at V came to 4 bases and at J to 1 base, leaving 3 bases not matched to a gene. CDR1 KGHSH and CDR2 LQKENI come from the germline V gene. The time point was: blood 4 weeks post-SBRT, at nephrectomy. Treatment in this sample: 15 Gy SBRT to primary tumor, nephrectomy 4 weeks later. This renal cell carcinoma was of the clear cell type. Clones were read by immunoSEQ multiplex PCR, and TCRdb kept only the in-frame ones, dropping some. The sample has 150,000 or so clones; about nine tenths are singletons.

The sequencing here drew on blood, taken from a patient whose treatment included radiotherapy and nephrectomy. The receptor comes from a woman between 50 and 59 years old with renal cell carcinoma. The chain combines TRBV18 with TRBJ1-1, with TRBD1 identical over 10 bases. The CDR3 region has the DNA TGTGCCAGCTCACGGACAGGGGGTGGGAACACTGAAGCTTTCTTT. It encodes CASSRTGGGNTEAFF.